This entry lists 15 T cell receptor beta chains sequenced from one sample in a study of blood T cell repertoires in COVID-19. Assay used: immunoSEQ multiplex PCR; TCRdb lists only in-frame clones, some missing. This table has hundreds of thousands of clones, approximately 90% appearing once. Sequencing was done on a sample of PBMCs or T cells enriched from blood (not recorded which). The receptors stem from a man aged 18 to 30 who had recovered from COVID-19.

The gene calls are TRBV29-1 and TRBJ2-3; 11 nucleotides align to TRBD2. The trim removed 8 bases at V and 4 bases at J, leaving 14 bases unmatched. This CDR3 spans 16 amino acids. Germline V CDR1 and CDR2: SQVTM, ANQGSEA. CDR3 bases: TGCAGCTACTCCCTAGCGGGAGGAGTTAGCCCAGATACGCAGTATTTT. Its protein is CSYSLAGGVSPDTQYF.

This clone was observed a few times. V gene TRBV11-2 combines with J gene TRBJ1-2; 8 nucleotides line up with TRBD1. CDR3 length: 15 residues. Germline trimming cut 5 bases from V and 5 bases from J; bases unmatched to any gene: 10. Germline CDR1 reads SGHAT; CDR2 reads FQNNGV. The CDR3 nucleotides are TGTGCCAGCAGCCGATCTGGCACAGGGGGGTATGGCTACACCTTC. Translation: CASSRSGTGGYGYTF.

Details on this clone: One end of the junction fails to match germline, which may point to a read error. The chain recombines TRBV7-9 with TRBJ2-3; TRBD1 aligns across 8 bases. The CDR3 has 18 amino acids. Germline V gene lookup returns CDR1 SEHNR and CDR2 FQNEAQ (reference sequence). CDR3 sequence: CASSLALHPGQGTDTQYF. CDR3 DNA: TGTGCCAGCAGCCTAGCCCTCCATCCGGGACAGGGCACAGATACGCAGTATTTT.

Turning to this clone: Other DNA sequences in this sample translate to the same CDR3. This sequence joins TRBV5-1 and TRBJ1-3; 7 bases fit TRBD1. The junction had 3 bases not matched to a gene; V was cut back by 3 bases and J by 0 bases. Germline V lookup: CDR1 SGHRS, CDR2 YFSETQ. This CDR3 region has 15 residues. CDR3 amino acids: CASSSRTGSGNTIYF. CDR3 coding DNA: TGCGCCAGCAGCTCCCGGACAGGCTCTGGAAACACCATATATTTT.

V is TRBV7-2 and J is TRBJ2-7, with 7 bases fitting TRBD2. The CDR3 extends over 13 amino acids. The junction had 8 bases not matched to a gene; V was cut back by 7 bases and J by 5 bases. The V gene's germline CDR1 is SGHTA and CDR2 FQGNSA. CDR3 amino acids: CASNESGKDEQYF. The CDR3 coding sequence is TGTGCCAGCAACGAGAGCGGGAAGGACGAGCAGTACTTC.

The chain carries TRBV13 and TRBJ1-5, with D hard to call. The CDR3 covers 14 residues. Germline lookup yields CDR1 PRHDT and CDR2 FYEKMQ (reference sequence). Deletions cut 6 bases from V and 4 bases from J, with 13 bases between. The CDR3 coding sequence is TGTGCCAGCAGTAAAAGAGGTGGGAATCAGCCCCAGCATTTT. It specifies CASSKRGGNQPQHF.

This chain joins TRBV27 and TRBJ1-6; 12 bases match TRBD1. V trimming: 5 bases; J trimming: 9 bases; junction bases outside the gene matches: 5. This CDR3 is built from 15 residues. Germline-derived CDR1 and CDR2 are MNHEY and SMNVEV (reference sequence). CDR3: CASSSPGQGASPLHF. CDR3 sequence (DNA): TGTGCCAGCAGTAGCCCGGGACAGGGGGCTTCACCCCTCCACTTT.

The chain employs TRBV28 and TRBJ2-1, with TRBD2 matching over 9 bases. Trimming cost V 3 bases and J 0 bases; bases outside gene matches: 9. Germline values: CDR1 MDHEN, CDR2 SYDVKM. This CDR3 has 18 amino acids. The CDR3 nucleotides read TGTGCCAGCAGTTTTGGGCTAGCGGGAAGTCGCTCCTACAATGAGCAGTTCTTC. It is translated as CASSFGLAGSRSYNEQFF.

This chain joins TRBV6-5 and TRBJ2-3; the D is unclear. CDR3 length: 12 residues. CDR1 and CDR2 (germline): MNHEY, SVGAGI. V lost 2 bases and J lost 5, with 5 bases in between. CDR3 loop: CASSYTGDTQYF. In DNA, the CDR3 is TGTGCCAGCAGTTACACCGGAGATACGCAGTATTTT.

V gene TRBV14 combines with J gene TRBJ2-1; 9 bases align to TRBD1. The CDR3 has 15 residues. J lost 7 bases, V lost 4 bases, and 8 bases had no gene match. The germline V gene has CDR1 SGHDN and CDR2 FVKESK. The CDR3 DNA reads TGTGCCAGCAGCCCTCGGACAGGGGTTGGAAATGAGCAGTTCTTC. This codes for CASSPRTGVGNEQFF. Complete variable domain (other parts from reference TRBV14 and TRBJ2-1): EAGVTQFPSHSVIEKGQTVTLRCDPISGHDNLYWYRRVMGKEIKFLLHFVKESKQDESGMPNNRFLAERTGGTYSTLKVQPAELEDSGVYFCASSPRTGVGNEQFFGPGTRLTVL.

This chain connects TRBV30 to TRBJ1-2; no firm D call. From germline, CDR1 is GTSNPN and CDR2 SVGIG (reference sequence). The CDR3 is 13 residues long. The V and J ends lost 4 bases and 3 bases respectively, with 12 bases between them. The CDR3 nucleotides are TGTGCCTGGATCCACTCAGGCTACTATGGCTACACCTTC. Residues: CAWIHSGYYGYTF.

This CDR3 reads CAISESGDHGYTF. The CDR3, as DNA: TGTGCCATCAGTGAGTCAGGAGATCATGGCTACACCTTC. The chain combines TRBV10-3 with TRBJ1-2, with D uncertain. This CDR3 has 13 amino acids. The V gene's germline CDR1 is ENHRY and CDR2 SYGVKD. Trimming removed 0 bases at V and 6 bases at J, with 8 bases between.

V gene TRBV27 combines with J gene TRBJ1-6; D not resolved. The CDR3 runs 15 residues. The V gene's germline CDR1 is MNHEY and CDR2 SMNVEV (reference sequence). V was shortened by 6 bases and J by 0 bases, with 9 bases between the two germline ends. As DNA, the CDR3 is TGTGCCAGCAGATATGTGAGCTCCTATAATTCACCCCTCCACTTT. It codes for CASRYVSSYNSPLHF.

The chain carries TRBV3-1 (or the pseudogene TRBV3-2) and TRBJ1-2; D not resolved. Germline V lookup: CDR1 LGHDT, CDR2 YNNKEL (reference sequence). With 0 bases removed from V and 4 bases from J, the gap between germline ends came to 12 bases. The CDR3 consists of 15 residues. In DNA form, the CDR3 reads TGTGCCAGCAGCCAAGATGGTGGAGAGCCCTATGGCTACACCTTC. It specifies CASSQDGGEPYGYTF.

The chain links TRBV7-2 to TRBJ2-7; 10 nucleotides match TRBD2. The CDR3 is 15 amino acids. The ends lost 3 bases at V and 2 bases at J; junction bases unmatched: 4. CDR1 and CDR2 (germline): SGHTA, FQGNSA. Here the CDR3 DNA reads TGTGCCAGCAGCTTCGCTAGCGGGGGCACCTACGAGCAGTACTTC. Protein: CASSFASGGTYEQYF.